This TCR beta chain is drawn from a study of tumor-infiltrating lymphocytes in primary liver carcinoma. TCR beta cDNA came from approximately 490 ng total RNA, primed with a constant-region primer. Construction of TCR beta libraries relied on three successive nested multiplex PCR rounds employing slightly modified ARM-PCR. TRBV1-TRBV30 forward primers paired with a C-beta reverse primer drove the first two PCR rounds, approximately 11 cycles each. TCRdb processed the multiplex PCR reads anew with MiXCR; each CDR3 protein has one entry. Of roughly 25,000 distinct CDR3 sequences in the sample, about 73% were seen once. Details on this clonotype: Its specificity is not known. At one end, the junction sequence differs from germline, possibly due to a read error.

Without any cell sorting, roughly 17-31 mg of bulk tissue yielded co-extracted RNA and DNA. Through surgical resection, the patients' primary liver carcinoma was treated. Patients carried chronic HBV infection without prior treatment. Study-wide results and limits: Tumor tissue displayed a significantly greater top-250-clone fraction than blood (p = 0.039). Just about 7.5-24% of leading clones were found in every one of five regions.

CDR1 is LGHNA and CDR2 is YSLEER in the germline V gene. This CDR3 spans 17 amino acids. The TCR sequence derives from a man in his forties with primary liver carcinoma and hepatitis B virus infection. The J gene is TRBJ2-1, the V gene TRBV4-3; 13 nucleotides line up with TRBD2. The sequencing input was liver tumor tissue from sampling region 3. Subset of the sample: tumor region T3, left-lateral pole. The CDR3 loop is CASSQGLPGLAGNEQFF. CDR3 in DNA: TGCGCCAGCAGCCAAGGGCTTCCGGGACTAGCGGGAAATGAGCAGTTCTTT.